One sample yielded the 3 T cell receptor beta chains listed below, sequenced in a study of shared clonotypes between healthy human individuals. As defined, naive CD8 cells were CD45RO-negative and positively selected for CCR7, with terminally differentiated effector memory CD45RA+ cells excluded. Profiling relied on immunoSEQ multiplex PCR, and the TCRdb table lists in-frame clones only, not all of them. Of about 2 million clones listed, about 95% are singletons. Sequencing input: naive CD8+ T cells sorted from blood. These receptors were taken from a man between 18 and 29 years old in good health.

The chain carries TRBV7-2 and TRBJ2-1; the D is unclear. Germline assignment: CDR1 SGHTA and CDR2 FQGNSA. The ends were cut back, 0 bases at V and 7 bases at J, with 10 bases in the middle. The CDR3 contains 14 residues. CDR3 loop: CASSLANFGNEQFF. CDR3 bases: TGTGCCAGCAGCTTAGCGAATTTTGGTAATGAGCAGTTCTTC.

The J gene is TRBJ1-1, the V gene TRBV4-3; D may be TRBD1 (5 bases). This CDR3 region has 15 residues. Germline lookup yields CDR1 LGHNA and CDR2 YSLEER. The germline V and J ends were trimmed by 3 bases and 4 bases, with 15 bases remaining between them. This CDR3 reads CASSQRGPGTTEAFF. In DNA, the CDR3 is TGCGCCAGCAGCCAGAGGGGCCCGGGGACCACTGAAGCTTTCTTT.

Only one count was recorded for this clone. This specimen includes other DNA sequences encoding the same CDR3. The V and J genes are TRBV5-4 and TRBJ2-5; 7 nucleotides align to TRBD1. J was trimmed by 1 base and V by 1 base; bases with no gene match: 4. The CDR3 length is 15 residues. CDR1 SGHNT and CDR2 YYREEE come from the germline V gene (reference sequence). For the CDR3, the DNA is TGTGCCAGCAGCTTGACAGGGGCCCTCCAAGAGACCCAGTACTTC. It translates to CASSLTGALQETQYF.